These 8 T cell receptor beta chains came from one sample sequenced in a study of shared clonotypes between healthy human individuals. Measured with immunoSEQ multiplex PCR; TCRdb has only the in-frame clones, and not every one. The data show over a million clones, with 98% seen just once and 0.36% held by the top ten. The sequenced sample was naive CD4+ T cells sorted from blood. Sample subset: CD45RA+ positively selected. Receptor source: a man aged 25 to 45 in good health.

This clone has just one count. The CDR3 region is CASSLAGNTYNEQFF. CDR3 in DNA: TGTGCCAGCAGCTTAGCGGGGAACACGTACAATGAGCAGTTCTTC. The rearrangement uses TRBV7-9 and TRBJ2-1, with unresolved D. This CDR3 comprises 15 residues. Trimming took 0 bases from V and 4 from J, leaving 10 bases between them. The germline gives CDR1 SEHNR, CDR2 FQNEAQ (reference sequence).

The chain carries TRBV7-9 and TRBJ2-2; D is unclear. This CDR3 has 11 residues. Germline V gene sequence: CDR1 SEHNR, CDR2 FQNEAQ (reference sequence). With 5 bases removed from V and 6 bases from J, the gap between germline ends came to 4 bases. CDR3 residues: CASSNSGELFF. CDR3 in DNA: TGTGCCAGCAGCAACTCCGGGGAGCTGTTTTTT.

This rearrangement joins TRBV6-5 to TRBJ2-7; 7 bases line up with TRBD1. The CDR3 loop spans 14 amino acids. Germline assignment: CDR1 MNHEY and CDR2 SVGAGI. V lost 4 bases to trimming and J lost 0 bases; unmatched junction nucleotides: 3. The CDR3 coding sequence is TGTGCCAGCAGTTTAGGGACAGCCTCCTACGAGCAGTACTTC. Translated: CASSLGTASYEQYF.

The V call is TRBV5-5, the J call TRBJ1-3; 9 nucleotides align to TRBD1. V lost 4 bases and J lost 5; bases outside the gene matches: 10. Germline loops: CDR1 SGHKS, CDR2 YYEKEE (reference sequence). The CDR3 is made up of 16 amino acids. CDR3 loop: CASSQSRDRDRNTIYF. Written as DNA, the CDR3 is TGTGCCAGCAGCCAAAGCCGGGACAGGGATCGAAACACCATATATTTT.

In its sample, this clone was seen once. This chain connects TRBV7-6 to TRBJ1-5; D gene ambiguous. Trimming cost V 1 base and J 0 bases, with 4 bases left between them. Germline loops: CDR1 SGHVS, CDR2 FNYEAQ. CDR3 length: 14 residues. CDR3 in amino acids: CASSLDDSNQPQHF. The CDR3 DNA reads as TGTGCCAGCAGCTTAGATGATAGCAATCAGCCCCAGCATTTT.

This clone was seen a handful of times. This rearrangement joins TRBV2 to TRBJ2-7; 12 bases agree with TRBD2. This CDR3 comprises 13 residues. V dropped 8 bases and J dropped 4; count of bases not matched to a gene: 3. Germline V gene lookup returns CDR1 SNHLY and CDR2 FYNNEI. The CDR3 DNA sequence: TGTGCCAGCCTACTAGCGGGAGGATACGAGCAGTACTTC. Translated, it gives CASLLAGGYEQYF.

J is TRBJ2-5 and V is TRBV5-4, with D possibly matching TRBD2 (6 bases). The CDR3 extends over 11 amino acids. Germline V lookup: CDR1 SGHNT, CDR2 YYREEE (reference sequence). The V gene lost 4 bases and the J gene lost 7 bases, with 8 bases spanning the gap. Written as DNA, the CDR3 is TGTGCCAGCAGCGGGCGGGGGACCCAGTACTTC. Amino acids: CASSGRGTQYF.

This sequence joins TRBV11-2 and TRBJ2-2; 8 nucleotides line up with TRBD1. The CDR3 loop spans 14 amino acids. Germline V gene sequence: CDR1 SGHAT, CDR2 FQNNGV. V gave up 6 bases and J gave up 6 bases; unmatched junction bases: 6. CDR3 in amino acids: CASRRTGFPGELFF. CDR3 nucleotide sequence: TGTGCCAGCAGACGGACAGGGTTCCCCGGGGAGCTGTTTTTT.